The clone carrying this T cell receptor (beta chain) was observed a few times. These data originate in a study of cytomegalovirus exposure and HLA in healthy donors. This PCR relied on a set of 60 Vbeta primers and 13 Jbeta primers. Original handling: Later reanalysis found 80 million or so unique TCR beta chains, around 10 million of them shared. TCRdb keeps only in-frame clones here, not all; method: immunoSEQ multiplex PCR. From that table come the V and J calls and clone size; the DNA was used to work out D and trimming. The sample lists roughly 100,000 clones; 65% to 85% were seen once. This CDR3 spans 18 amino acids. CDR1 is SGHRS and CDR2 is YFSETQ in the germline V gene. V was shortened by 4 bases and J by 1 base, with 20 bases between the two germline ends.

The sequenced sample consisted of PBMCs. The receptor was isolated from a man aged 50 to 60 in good health and CMV-seropositive. J is TRBJ2-2 and V is TRBV5-1; possible D gene TRBD2, 7 bases. As DNA, the CDR3 is TGCGCCAGCAGCCCCCACGCAGGGGCTAGCGGGAACACCGGGGAGCTGTTTTTT. Translation gives CASSPHAGASGNTGELFF.